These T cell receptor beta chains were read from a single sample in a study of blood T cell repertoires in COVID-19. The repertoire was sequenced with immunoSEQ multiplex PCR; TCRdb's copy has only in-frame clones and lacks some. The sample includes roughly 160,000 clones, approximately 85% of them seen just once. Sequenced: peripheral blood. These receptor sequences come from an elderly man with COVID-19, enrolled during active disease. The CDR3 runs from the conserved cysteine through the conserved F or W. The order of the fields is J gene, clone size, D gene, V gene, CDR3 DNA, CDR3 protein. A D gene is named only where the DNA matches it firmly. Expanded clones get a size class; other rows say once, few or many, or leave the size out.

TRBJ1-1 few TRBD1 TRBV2 TGTGCCAGCAGTCGACAGGGGAACACTGAAGCTTTCTTT CASSRQGNTEAFF
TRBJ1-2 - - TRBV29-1 TGCAGCGTTGAAGATGGGCTTAACTATGGCTACACCTTC CSVEDGLNYGYTF
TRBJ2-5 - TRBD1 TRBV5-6 TGTGCCAGCAGCGCCGACAGGGGCCCAGGAGAGACCCAGTACTTC CASSADRGPGETQYF
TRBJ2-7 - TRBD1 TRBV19 TGTGCCAGTAGTATTGGACAGGGGGCTTTCTACGAGCAGTACTTC CASSIGQGAFYEQYF
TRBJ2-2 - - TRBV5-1 TGCGCCAGCAGCCCGCAGGTTACGAACACCGGGGAGCTGTTTTTT CASSPQVTNTGELFF
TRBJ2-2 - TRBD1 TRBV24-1 TGTGCCACCAGTACCGGGACAGGGGGCAGTGGCACCGGGGAGCTGTTTTTT CATSTGTGGSGTGELFF
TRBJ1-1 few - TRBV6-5 TGTGCCAGCAGTTTTACAGTGAACACTGAAGCTTTCTTT CASSFTVNTEAFF
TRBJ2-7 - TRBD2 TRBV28 TGTGCCAGTCGGGGGGCCTACGAGCAGTACTTC CASRGAYEQYF
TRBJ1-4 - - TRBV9 TGTGCCAGCAGCGTAGCCGGGAATAATGAAAAACTGTTTTTT CASSVAGNNEKLFF
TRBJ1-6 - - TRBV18 TGTGCCAGCTCACCCAACGGGTCACCCCTCCACTTT CASSPNGSPLHF
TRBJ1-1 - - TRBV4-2 TGTGCCAGCAGCCAAGACCAGGCAGGGGCCTCAGAAGCTTTCTTT CASSQDQAGASEAFF
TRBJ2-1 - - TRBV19 TGTGCCACTAAAAACGGGGGAGGATCCTACAATGAGCAGTTCTTC CATKNGGGSYNEQFF
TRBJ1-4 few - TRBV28 TGTGCCAGCAGTTTCCCGGGGGGCCCTAATGAAAAACTGTTTTTT CASSFPGGPNEKLFF
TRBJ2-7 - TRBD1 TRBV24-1 TGTGCCACCAGTGGACCCAGTGGGACAGGGAGAGGCTACGAGCAGTACTTC CATSGPSGTGRGYEQYF
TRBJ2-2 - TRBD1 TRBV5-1 TGCGCCAGCAGCTTCACGGACAGGGGGAACACCGGGGAGCTGTTTTTT CASSFTDRGNTGELFF
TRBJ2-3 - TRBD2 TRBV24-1 TGTGCCACCAGTGACCCGATGAGCGGGGGAAGGAGAAATACGCAGTATTTT CATSDPMSGGRRNTQYF
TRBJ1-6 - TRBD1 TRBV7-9 TGTGCCAGCAGCTTGACAGGGGCGGGGGATTCACCCCTCCACTTT CASSLTGAGDSPLHF
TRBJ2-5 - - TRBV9 TGTGCCAGCAGCGTAGAGGAGGGGCCTCAAGAGACCCAGTACTTC CASSVEEGPQETQYF
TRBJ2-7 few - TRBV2 TGTGCCAGCAGTGAATTATCCTACGAGCAGTACTTC CASSELSYEQYF
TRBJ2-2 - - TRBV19 TGTGCCAGTAACCTGCGGTTCTCGAACACCGGGGAGCTGTTTTTT CASNLRFSNTGELFF
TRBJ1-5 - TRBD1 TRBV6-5 TGTGCCAGCAGCCTATACAGGGGGCCGTATCAGCCCCAGCATTTT CASSLYRGPYQPQHF
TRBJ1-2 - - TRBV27 TGTGCCAGCAGTTCACAGGGTATCCCGGGTTGGGGCTACACCTTC CASSSQGIPGWGYTF
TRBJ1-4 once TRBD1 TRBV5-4 TGTGCCAGCAGTAGGGACAGGGAGGAAAAACTGTTTTTT CASSRDREEKLFF